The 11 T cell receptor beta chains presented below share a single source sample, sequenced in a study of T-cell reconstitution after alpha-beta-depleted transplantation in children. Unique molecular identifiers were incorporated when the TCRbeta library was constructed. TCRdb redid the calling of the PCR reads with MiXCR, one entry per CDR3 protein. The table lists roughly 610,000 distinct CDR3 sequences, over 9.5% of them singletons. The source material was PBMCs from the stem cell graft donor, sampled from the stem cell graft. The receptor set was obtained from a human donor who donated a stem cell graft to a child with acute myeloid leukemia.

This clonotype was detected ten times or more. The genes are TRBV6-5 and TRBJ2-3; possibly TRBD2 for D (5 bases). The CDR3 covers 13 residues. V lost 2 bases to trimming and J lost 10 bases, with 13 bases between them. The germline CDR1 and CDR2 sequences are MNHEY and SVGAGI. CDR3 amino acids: CASSYASERSQYF. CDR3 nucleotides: TGTGCCAGCAGTTACGCCTCCGAGCGGTCGCAGTATTTT.

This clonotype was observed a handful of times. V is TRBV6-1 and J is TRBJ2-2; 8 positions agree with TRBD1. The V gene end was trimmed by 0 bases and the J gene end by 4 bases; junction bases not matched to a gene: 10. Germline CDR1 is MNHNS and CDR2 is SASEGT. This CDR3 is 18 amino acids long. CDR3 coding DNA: TGTGCCAGCAGTGAAGCGCCAGGGGGCTTTATGGTCACCGGGGAGCTGTTTTTT. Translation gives CASSEAPGGFMVTGELFF.

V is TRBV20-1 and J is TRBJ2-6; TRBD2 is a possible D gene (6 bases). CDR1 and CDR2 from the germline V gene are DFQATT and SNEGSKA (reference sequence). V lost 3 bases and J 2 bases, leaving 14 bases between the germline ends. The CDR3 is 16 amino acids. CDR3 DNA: TGCAGTGCTAGCACCGGGACTCGGACTGGGGCCAACGTCCTGACTTTC. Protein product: CSASTGTRTGANVLTF.

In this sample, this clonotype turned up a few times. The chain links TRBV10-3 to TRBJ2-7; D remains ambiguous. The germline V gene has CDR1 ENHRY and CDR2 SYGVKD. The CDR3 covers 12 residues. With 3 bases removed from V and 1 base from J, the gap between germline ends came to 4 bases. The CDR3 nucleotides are TGTGCCATCAGTGAACAGTCCTACGAGCAGTACTTC. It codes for CAISEQSYEQYF.

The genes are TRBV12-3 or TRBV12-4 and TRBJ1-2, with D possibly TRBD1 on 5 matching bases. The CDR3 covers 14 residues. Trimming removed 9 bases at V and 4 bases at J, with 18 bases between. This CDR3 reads CASLLTDSSYGYTF. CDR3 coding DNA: TGTGCCAGTTTACTGACAGACTCCTCCTATGGCTACACCTTC.

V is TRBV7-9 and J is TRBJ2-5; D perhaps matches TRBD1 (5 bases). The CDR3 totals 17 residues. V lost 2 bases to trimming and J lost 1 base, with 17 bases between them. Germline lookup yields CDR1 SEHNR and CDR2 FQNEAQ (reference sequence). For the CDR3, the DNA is TGTGCCAGCAGCTTACAGGTTACACTGACAGCCCAAGAGACCCAGTACTTC. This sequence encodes CASSLQVTLTAQETQYF.

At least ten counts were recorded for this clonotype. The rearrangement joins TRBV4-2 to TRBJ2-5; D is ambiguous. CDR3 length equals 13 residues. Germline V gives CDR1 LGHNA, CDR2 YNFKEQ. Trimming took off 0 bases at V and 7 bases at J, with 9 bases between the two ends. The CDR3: CASSQDKGGTQYF. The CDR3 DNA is TGTGCCAGCAGCCAAGATAAGGGTGGGACCCAGTACTTC.

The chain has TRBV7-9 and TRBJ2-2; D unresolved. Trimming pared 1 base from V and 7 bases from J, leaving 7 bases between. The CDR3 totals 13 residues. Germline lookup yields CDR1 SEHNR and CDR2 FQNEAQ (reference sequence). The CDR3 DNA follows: TGTGCCAGCAGCTTAGTCGTGGGCGGGGAGCTGTTTTTT. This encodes CASSLVVGGELFF.

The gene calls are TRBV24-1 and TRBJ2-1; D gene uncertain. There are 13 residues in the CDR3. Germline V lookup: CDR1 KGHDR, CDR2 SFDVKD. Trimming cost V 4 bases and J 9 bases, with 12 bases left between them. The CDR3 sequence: CATSESPSSEQFF. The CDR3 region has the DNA TGTGCCACCAGTGAGTCGCCGTCTAGTGAGCAGTTCTTC.

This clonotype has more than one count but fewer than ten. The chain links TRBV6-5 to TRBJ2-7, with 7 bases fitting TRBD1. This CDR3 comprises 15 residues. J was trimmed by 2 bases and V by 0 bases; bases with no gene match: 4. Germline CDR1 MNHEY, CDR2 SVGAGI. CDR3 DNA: TGTGCCAGCAGTTACTCGGGGACAGACCCCTACGAGCAGTACTTC. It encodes CASSYSGTDPYEQYF.

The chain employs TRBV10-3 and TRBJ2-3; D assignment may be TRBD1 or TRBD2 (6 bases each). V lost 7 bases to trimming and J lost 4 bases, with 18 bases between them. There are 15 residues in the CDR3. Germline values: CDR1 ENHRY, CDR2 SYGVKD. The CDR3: CAIMGTGRFSDTQYF. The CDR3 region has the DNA TGTGCCATCATGGGTACAGGGAGGTTCTCAGATACGCAGTATTTT.